A selection of T cell receptor beta chains follows, all from one sample in a study of early T cells in non-severe SARS-CoV-2 infection. TCRdb independently ran MiXCR on the 5' RACE reads; one entry per CDR3 protein. In the table there are 40,000 or so distinct CDR3 sequences, around 6% of which are singletons. The sequenced sample consisted of whole blood. Receptors originate from an adult who was a healthcare worker with PCR-confirmed SARS-CoV-2 infection or an uninfected control (not recorded which). Each CDR3 is given with its conserved first and last residue. Fields, in order: J gene, D gene, clone size, V gene, CDR3 DNA, CDR3 protein. D genes are given only for firm matches. Size is omitted from some rows. Given values are once, few, many or a class for expanded clones.

>TRBJ2-3|TRBD2|few|TRBV11-2
TGTGCCAGCAGCTTAGGGGCTAGCGGGGAGGATACGCAGTATTTT
CASSLGASGEDTQYF
>TRBJ2-2|NA|many|TRBV20-1
TGCAGTGCTAGAGACCCGACCGGGGCCCACACCGGGGAGCTGTTTTTT
CSARDPTGAHTGELFF
>TRBJ2-1|TRBD2|few|TRBV6-6
TGTGCCAGCAGTTCTCTAGCGGGGGTTTACAATGAGCAGTTCTTC
CASSSLAGVYNEQFF
>TRBJ2-2|TRBD1|many|TRBV5-1
TGCGCCAGCAACGACAGGGCGAACACCGGGGAGCTGTTTTTT
CASNDRANTGELFF
>TRBJ1-6|NA|many|TRBV5-1
TGCGCCAGCAGCTTGTTCGGTGGAGATAATTCACCCCTCCACTTT
CASSLFGGDNSPLHF
>TRBJ2-4|TRBD1|NA|TRBV5-1
TGCGCCAGCAACCCGGGACAGGGAGGTTCGTACATTCAGTACTTC
CASNPGQGGSYIQYF
>TRBJ2-5|NA|many|TRBV19
TGTGCCAGTCGGGACTCCGGCCGGGAGACCCAGTACTTC
CASRDSGRETQYF
>TRBJ2-1|NA|many|TRBV29-1
TGCAGCGTTGAAAGAGCCACCGTGAAGGCCTTC
CSVERATVKAF
>TRBJ1-5|NA|many|TRBV5-5
TGTGCCAGCAGCTTTGGGCAGGGTGGAAGCAATCAGCCCCAGCATTTT
CASSFGQGGSNQPQHF
>TRBJ2-5|TRBD2|many|TRBV2
TGTGCCAGCAGTGAAGCGCCGGGGGGTACCCAAGAGACCCAGTACTTC
CASSEAPGGTQETQYF
>TRBJ1-5|NA|many|TRBV7-9
TGTGCCAGCAGCCACAACAGCCCTAATCAGCCCCAGCATTTT
CASSHNSPNQPQHF
>TRBJ2-5|NA|few|TRBV20-1
TGCAGTGCTTGGGTTCAGGGGCAAGAGACCCAGTACTTC
CSAWVQGQETQYF
>TRBJ2-1|TRBD1|many|TRBV2
TGTGCCAGCAACAGGGGCAATGAGCAGTTCTTC
CASNRGNEQFF
>TRBJ2-6|TRBD1|many|TRBV6-1
TGTGCCAGCAGTGGAAAGGGGGCCTCTGGGGCCAACGTCCTGACTTTC
CASSGKGASGANVLTF
>TRBJ2-1|NA|many|TRBV20-1
TGCAGTGCTTCAACAGTTAGCTCCTACAATGAGCAGTTCTTC
CSASTVSSYNEQFF
>TRBJ2-3|TRBD1|NA|TRBV7-9
TGTGCCAGCAGCCCTAACAGGGGGCGAACAGATACGCAGTATTTT
CASSPNRGRTDTQYF
>TRBJ2-3|TRBD2|few|TRBV11-2
TGTGCCAGCAGCTTAGATCCGGGGACTAGCAAAGAGTATTTT
CASSLDPGTSKEYF
>TRBJ2-5|TRBD2|many|TRBV2
TGTGCCAGCAGTGTATCTAGCGGGGGTAGGGAGACCCAGTACTTC
CASSVSSGGRETQYF
>TRBJ2-5|NA|many|TRBV4-1
TGCGCCAGCAGCCAAGAAGATATGGGCGGGAAGACCCAGTACTTC
CASSQEDMGGKTQYF
>TRBJ2-5|NA|many|TRBV12-3/TRBV12-4
TGTGCCAGCAGCTATCCGCAAGAGACCCAGTACTTC
CASSYPQETQYF
>TRBJ1-1|NA|many|TRBV28
TGTGCCAGCAGTTTGGGAGGCGGGAGGGGAGCTTTCTTT
CASSLGGGRGAFF
>TRBJ1-3|NA|NA|TRBV12-3/TRBV12-4
TGTGCCAGCACCCCACGGGACACCATATATTTT
CASTPRDTIYF
>TRBJ2-7|NA|many|TRBV18
TGTGCCAGCTCACCCCTCTTCGGAGAGCAGTACTTC
CASSPLFGEQYF
>TRBJ2-5|TRBD1|once|TRBV7-6
TGTGCCAGCAGTTCCCGGGACAGAGAGACCCAGTACTTC
CASSSRDRETQYF
>TRBJ1-5|NA|many|TRBV6-2/TRBV6-3
TGTGCCAGCAGGTGGAGCAATCAGCCCCAGCATTTT
CASRWSNQPQHF
>TRBJ2-4|TRBD1|many|TRBV12-3/TRBV12-4
TGTGCCAGCAGACCCTTCGGACAGGGCGCCAAAAACATTCAGTACTTC
CASRPFGQGAKNIQYF
>TRBJ2-3|NA|many|TRBV12-3/TRBV12-4
TGTGCCACCACTTGGGGGGGCAGCACAGATACGCAGTATTTT
CATTWGGSTDTQYF
>TRBJ2-3|TRBD2|many|TRBV7-9
TGTGCCAACTCCCCCACTAGCGATCCTACGCAGTATTTT
CANSPTSDPTQYF
>TRBJ2-2|NA|few|TRBV19
TGTGCCAGTAGTATTAGGCTCCAGAACACCGGGGAGCTGTTTTTT
CASSIRLQNTGELFF
>TRBJ2-3|NA|few|TRBV19
TGTGCCAGTAGACGGGCAGCGTACACAGATACGCAGTATTTT
CASRRAAYTDTQYF
>TRBJ2-7|TRBD1|medium-sized|TRBV5-5
TGTGCCAGCAGCAACGGACAGGGGCCCCACGAGCAGTACTTC
CASSNGQGPHEQYF
>TRBJ2-1|NA|few|TRBV29-1
TGCAGCGTTGAAAACGGGTATGAGCAGTTCTTC
CSVENGYEQFF
>TRBJ1-4|NA|NA|TRBV5-1
TGCGCCAGCAGCGTGGGACTACCTAATGAAAAACTGTTTTTT
CASSVGLPNEKLFF
>TRBJ2-6|NA|many|TRBV5-1
TGCGCCAGCAGCCTGAGACAGGTTTACTCTGGGGCCAACGTCCTGACTTTC
CASSLRQVYSGANVLTF
>TRBJ2-1|NA|few|TRBV20-1
TGCAGTGCGGCACGATATGAGCAGTTCTTC
CSAARYEQFF
>TRBJ1-6|NA|many|TRBV7-2
TGTGCCAGCAGCTTAGGGGTGTTTGGAGGGCAGAATTCACCCCTCCACTTT
CASSLGVFGGQNSPLHF
>TRBJ1-1|NA|many|TRBV6-2/TRBV6-3
TGTGCCAGCAGTGACCAGGGGTACACTGAAGCTTTCTTT
CASSDQGYTEAFF
>TRBJ2-5|NA|NA|TRBV27
TGTGCCAGCAGTTTCGCGGGGGCCTTACAAGAGACCCAGTACTTC
CASSFAGALQETQYF
>TRBJ2-7|NA|NA|TRBV20-1
TGCAGTGCTGCACTCCGGGACTCAAGCTACGAGCAGTACTTC
CSAALRDSSYEQYF
>TRBJ1-5|TRBD1|many|TRBV10-2
TGCGCCAGCCGAGGGACAGGGAACAATCAGCCCCAGCATTTT
CASRGTGNNQPQHF
>TRBJ1-1|NA|NA|TRBV13
TGTGCCAGCAGCTTACGGCCAGGTGGGATGAACACTGAAGCTTTCTTT
CASSLRPGGMNTEAFF
>TRBJ2-3|NA|NA|TRBV6-4
TGTGCCAGCTCTTCGGGGGCAGGCGATACGCAGTATTTT
CASSSGAGDTQYF
>TRBJ1-2|TRBD1|many|TRBV6-5
TGTGCCAGCATGTCCTCCGGGACAGGAAAGGGCTACACCTTC
CASMSSGTGKGYTF
>TRBJ2-5|TRBD1|many|TRBV12-3/TRBV12-4
TGTGCCAGCAGCCGGGACAGGCCTGAGGAGACCCAGTACTTC
CASSRDRPEETQYF
>TRBJ1-5|NA|many|TRBV28
TGTGCCAGCAGTCGTAGGGTTGACAGACCCAGTCAGCCCCAGCATTTT
CASSRRVDRPSQPQHF
>TRBJ1-5|NA|NA|TRBV11-2
TGTGCCAGCAGCTTACTGGGGGGCATTAGCAATCAGCCCCAGCATTTT
CASSLLGGISNQPQHF